These T cell receptor beta chains were read from a single sample in a study of blood T cell repertoires in COVID-19. Method: immunoSEQ multiplex PCR; TCRdb's copy keeps in-frame clones and lacks some. This table holds approximately 59,000 clones, about 81% found once. The sample was peripheral blood. These receptors were taken from a man between 60 and 75 years old with COVID-19, enrolled during active disease. CDR3s include the opening cysteine and the closing phenylalanine or tryptophan. A D gene is named only where the DNA matches it firmly. The listing skips clone size in some rows; elsewhere it reads once, few, many or a size class.

D,size,J,V,CDR3,DNA
TRBD1,-,TRBJ1-4,TRBV3-1/TRBV3-2,CASSHIGTGHEKLFF,TGTGCCAGCAGCCACATAGGGACAGGGCATGAAAAACTGTTTTTT
TRBD2,few,TRBJ2-1,TRBV9,CASSALAGGDNEQFF,TGTGCCAGCAGCGCCCTAGCGGGAGGGGACAATGAGCAGTTCTTC
TRBD2,-,TRBJ2-3,TRBV6-5,CASLIAGTQYF,TGTGCCAGCTTGATAGCGGGAACGCAGTATTTT
-,-,TRBJ1-5,TRBV10-3,CAITDSFNQPQHF,TGTGCCATCACAGACAGCTTCAATCAGCCCCAGCATTTT
TRBD2,many,TRBJ2-3,TRBV5-5,CPSSLGGGGRALPGYF,TGTCCCAGCAGCTTGGGCGGGGGCGGGAGGGCCCTCCCTGGGTATTTT
-,many,TRBJ2-7,TRBV29-1,CSVQGWDYEQYF,TGCAGCGTACAGGGCTGGGACTACGAGCAGTACTTC
-,-,TRBJ2-1,TRBV18,CASSSFFVGEVNEQFF,TGTGCCAGCTCATCCTTCTTTGTTGGGGAGGTGAATGAGCAGTTCTTC
-,-,TRBJ2-5,TRBV27,CASSLWGTKETQYF,TGTGCCAGCAGTTTATGGGGGACAAAAGAGACCCAGTACTTC
TRBD1,-,TRBJ1-4,TRBV5-1,CASSRDRGGEKLFF,TGCGCCAGCAGCCGGGACAGGGGTGGTGAAAAACTGTTTTTT
TRBD1,-,TRBJ1-6,TRBV11-3,CASTSLTGGSSPLHF,TGTGCCAGCACCTCCCTGACAGGGGGTAGTTCACCCCTCCACTTT
TRBD1,-,TRBJ1-2,TRBV28,CASSPTGGNYGYTF,TGTGCCAGCAGCCCCACAGGGGGAAACTATGGCTACACCTTC
TRBD1,-,TRBJ2-3,TRBV7-2,CASSLGTGSTDTQYF,TGTGCCAGCAGCTTAGGGACAGGTAGCACAGATACGCAGTATTTT
-,-,TRBJ2-7,TRBV24-1,CATSDPRGEQYF,TGTGCCACCAGTGATCCCCGCGGGGAGCAGTACTTC
-,-,TRBJ1-2,TRBV6-5,CASSYSSGPGYGYTF,TGTGCCAGCAGTTACTCGTCAGGGCCGGGCTATGGCTACACCTTC
-,-,TRBJ2-3,TRBV4-2,CASSQDGAVSTQYF,TGTGCCAGCAGCCAAGATGGAGCGGTTTCTACGCAGTATTTT
-,-,TRBJ1-2,TRBV3-1/TRBV3-2,CASSPNYGYTF,TGTGCCAGCAGCCCGAACTATGGCTACACCTTC
TRBD2,-,TRBJ2-5,TRBV7-9,CASSLRGSGAKETQYF,TGTGCCAGCAGCTTACGGGGTAGCGGGGCCAAAGAGACCCAGTACTTC
-,-,TRBJ2-7,TRBV21-1,CASSGGTGFNEQYF,TGTGCCAGCAGCGGCGGGACAGGGTTCAACGAGCAGTACTTC
TRBD2,-,TRBJ2-1,TRBV29-1,CSVETSGRRNEQFF,TGCAGCGTTGAGACTAGCGGGAGACGTAATGAGCAGTTCTTC
-,-,TRBJ1-1,TRBV5-1,CASSLNWEMNTEAFF,TGCGCCAGCAGCTTGAATTGGGAGATGAACACTGAAGCTTTCTTT
TRBD2,-,TRBJ2-7,TRBV3-1/TRBV3-2,CASSPGLAGAKQYF,TGTGCCAGCAGCCCCGGACTAGCGGGAGCTAAGCAGTACTTC
TRBD1,-,TRBJ2-7,TRBV15,CATSTGQAGIEQYF,TGTGCCACCAGCACTGGACAGGCAGGCATCGAGCAGTACTTC
-,few,TRBJ1-2,TRBV3-1/TRBV3-2,CASSPRNYGYTF,TGTGCCAGCAGCCCCAGAAACTATGGCTACACCTTC
-,-,TRBJ2-7,TRBV7-3,CASSLSSGFEQYF,TGTGCCAGCAGCTTAAGCTCCGGGTTCGAGCAGTACTTC
TRBD1,-,TRBJ2-7,TRBV6-5,CASSYLQGREQYF,TGTGCCAGCAGTTACCTACAGGGGCGCGAGCAGTACTTC
-,-,TRBJ2-7,TRBV5-5,CASSLDYYEQYF,TGTGCCAGCAGCTTGGACTACTACGAGCAGTACTTC
TRBD2,-,TRBJ2-3,TRBV3-1/TRBV3-2,CASSPSGSSTDTQYF,TGTGCCAGCAGCCCTAGCGGTTCTAGCACAGATACGCAGTATTTT
-,-,TRBJ1-2,TRBV9,CASSVDKANYGYTF,TGTGCCAGCAGCGTAGACAAAGCTAACTATGGCTACACCTTC
-,-,TRBJ1-5,TRBV19,CASSIDRQGGNGKKPQHF,TGTGCCAGTAGTATAGATCGGCAGGGTGGTAATGGGAAGAAGCCCCAGCATTTT
TRBD2,once,TRBJ2-7,TRBV20-1,CSASSTGLPNEQYF,TGCAGTGCTAGTTCAACGGGACTACCCAACGAGCAGTACTTC
TRBD1,-,TRBJ1-4,TRBV9,CASSASQQGAGRKLFF,TGTGCCAGCAGCGCCTCTCAACAGGGGGCGGGGAGAAAACTGTTTTTT
TRBD1,-,TRBJ1-2,TRBV18,CASSESTGGSGYTF,TGTGCCAGCTCCGAATCGACAGGGGGCTCTGGCTACACCTTC
TRBD1,-,TRBJ2-5,TRBV25-1,CASSERRPGGRKTQYF,TGTGCCAGCAGTGAACGGCGGCCAGGGGGCCGGAAGACCCAGTACTTC
TRBD2,-,TRBJ2-1,TRBV3-1/TRBV3-2,CASSQLAGVDEQFF,TGTGCCAGCAGCCAACTAGCGGGAGTTGATGAGCAGTTCTTC
TRBD1,once,TRBJ1-2,TRBV3-1/TRBV3-2,CASSPLTGTGYTF,TGTGCCAGCAGCCCTTTGACAGGGACTGGCTACACCTTC
-,-,TRBJ1-2,TRBV25-1,CASSGLGHVGGYTF,TGTGCCAGCAGTGGATTGGGGCATGTAGGGGGCTACACCTTC
-,-,TRBJ2-1,TRBV5-4,CASSADSVYNEQFF,TGTGCCAGCAGCGCGGACAGCGTCTACAATGAGCAGTTCTTC
-,once,TRBJ2-3,TRBV7-2,CASSTVDFTDTQYF,TGTGCCAGCAGCACGGTAGATTTCACAGATACGCAGTATTTT
TRBD2,-,TRBJ2-1,TRBV11-1,CASSLLAGGLNEQFF,TGTGCCAGCAGCTTATTGGCGGGAGGGCTCAATGAGCAGTTCTTC
-,few,TRBJ2-7,TRBV18,CASSGGSAYEQYF,TGTGCCAGCTCAGGGGGGTCCGCCTACGAGCAGTACTTC
-,-,TRBJ2-7,TRBV11-2,CASSLTSPGYEQYF,TGTGCCAGCAGCCTTACTAGCCCGGGGTACGAGCAGTACTTC
TRBD2,-,TRBJ2-3,TRBV5-1,CASSLSGGADTQYF,TGCGCCAGCAGCTTGAGCGGGGGGGCAGATACGCAGTATTTT